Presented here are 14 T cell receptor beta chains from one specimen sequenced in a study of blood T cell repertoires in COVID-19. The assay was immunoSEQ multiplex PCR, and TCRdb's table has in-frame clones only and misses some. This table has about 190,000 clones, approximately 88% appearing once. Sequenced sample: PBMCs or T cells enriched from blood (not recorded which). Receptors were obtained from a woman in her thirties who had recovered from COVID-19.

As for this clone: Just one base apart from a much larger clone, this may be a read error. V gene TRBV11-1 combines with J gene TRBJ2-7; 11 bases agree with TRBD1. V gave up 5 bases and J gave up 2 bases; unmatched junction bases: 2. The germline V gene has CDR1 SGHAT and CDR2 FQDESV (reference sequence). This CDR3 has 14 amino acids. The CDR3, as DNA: TGTGCCAGCAGCCAGGGACAGGGGGCCTACGAGCAGTACTTC. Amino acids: CASSQGQGAYEQYF.

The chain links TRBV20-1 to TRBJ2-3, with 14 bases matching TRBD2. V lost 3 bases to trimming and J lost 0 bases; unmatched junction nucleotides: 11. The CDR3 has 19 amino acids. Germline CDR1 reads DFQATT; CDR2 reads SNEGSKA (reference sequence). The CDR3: CSASRTSGGPSRSTDTQYF. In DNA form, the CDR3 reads TGCAGTGCTAGTCGGACTAGCGGGGGGCCATCCAGGAGCACAGATACGCAGTATTTT.

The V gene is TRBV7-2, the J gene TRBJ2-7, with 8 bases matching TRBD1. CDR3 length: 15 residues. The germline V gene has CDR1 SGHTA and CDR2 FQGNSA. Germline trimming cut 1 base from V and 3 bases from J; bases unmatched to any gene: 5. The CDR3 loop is CASSLGQGLGYEQYV. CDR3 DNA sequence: TGTGCCAGCAGCTTAGGACAGGGGCTCGGCTACGAGCAGTACGTC.

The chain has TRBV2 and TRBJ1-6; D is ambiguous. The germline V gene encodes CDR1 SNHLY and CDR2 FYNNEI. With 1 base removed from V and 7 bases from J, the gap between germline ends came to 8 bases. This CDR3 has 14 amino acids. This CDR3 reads CASSEGAGNSPLHF. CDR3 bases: TGTGCCAGCAGTGAAGGGGCAGGAAATTCACCCCTCCACTTT.

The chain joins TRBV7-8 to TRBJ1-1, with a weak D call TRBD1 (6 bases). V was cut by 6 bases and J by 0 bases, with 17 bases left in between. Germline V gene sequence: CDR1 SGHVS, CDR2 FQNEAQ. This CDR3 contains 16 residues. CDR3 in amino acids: CASSYRTAALNTEAFF. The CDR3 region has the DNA TGTGCCAGCAGTTACAGGACAGCAGCACTGAACACTGAAGCTTTCTTT.

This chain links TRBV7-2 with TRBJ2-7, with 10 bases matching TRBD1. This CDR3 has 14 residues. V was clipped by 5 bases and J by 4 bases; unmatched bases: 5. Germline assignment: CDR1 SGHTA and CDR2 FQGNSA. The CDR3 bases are TGTGCCAGCAGCCCTAGACAGGGGGCGTACGAGCAGTACGTC. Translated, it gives CASSPRQGAYEQYV.

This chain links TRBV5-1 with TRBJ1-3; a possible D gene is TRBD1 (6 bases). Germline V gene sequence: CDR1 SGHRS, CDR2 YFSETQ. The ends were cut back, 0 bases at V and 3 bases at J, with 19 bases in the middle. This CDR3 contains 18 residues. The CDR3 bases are TGCGCCAGCAGCTTGGAGTTTCCACAGGGAATGAATGGAAACACCATATATTTT. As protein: CASSLEFPQGMNGNTIYF.

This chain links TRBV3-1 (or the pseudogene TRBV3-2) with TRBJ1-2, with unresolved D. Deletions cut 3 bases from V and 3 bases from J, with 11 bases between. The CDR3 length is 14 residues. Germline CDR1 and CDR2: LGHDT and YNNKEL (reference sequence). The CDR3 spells CASSHESPYYGYTF. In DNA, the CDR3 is TGTGCCAGCAGCCATGAGTCTCCTTACTATGGCTACACCTTC.

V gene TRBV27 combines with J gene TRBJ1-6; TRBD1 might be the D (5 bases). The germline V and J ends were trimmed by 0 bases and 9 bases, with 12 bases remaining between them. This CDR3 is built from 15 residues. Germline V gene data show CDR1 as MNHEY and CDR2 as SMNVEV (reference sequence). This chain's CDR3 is CASSLSRRRGSPLHF. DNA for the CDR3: TGTGCCAGCAGTTTATCAAGGCGGAGGGGTTCACCCCTCCACTTT.

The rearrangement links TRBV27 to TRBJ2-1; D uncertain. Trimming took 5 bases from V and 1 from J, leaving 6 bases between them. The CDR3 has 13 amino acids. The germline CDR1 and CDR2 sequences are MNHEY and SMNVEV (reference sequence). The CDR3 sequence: CASSPTSYNEQFF. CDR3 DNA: TGTGCCAGCAGTCCGACTTCCTACAATGAGCAGTTCTTC.

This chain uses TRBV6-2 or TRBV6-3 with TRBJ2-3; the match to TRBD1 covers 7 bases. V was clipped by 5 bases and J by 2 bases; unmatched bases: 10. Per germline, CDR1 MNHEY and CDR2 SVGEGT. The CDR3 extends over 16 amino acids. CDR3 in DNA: TGTGCCAGCAGTAAGACAGGGAATGGGATCACAGATACGCAGTATTTT. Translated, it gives CASSKTGNGITDTQYF.

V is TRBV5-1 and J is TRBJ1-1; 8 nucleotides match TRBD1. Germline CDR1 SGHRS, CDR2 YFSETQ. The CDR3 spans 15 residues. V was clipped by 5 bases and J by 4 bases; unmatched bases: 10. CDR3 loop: CASSWMTGAGTEAFF. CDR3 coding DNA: TGCGCCAGCAGTTGGATGACAGGGGCTGGCACTGAAGCTTTCTTT.

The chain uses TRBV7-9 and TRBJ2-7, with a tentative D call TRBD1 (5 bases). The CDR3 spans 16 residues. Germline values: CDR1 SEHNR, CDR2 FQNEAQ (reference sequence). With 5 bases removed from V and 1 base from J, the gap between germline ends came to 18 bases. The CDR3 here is CASSLPWGDPSYEQYF. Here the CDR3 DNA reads TGTGCCAGCAGCCTCCCTTGGGGCGATCCGTCCTACGAGCAGTACTTC.

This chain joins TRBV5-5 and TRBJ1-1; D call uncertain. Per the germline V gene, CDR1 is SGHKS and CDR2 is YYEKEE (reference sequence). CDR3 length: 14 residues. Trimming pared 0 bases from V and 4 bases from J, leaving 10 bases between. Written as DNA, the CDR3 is TGTGCCAGCAGCTTGGCAGACATGGGCACTGAAGCTTTCTTT. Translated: CASSLADMGTEAFF.